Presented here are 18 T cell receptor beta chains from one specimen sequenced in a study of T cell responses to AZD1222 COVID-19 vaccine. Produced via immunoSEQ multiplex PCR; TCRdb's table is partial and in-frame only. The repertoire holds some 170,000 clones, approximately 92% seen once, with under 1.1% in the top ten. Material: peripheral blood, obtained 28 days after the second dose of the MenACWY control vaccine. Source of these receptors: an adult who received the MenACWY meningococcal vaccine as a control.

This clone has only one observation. The CDR3 loop reads CASTQGGQGYNSPLHF. The CDR3 DNA reads TGCGCCAGCACCCAAGGGGGACAGGGCTATAATTCACCCCTCCACTTT. The chain employs TRBV10-2 and TRBJ1-6; 9 bases fit TRBD1. This CDR3 contains 16 residues. The V gene's germline CDR1 is WSHSY and CDR2 SAAADI. V lost 7 bases to trimming and J lost 3 bases; unmatched junction nucleotides: 7.

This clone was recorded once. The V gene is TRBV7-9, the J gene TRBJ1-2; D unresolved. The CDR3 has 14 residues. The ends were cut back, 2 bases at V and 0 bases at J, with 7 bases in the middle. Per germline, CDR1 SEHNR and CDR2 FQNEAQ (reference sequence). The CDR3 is CASSLNAANYGYTF. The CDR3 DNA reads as TGTGCCAGCAGCTTAAACGCAGCTAACTATGGCTACACCTTC.

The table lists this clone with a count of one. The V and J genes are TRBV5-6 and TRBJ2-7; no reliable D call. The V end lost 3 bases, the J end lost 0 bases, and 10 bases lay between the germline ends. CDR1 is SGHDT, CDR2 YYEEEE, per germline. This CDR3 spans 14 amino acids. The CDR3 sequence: CASSWGYSSYEQYF. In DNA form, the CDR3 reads TGTGCCAGCAGCTGGGGTTACAGCTCCTACGAGCAGTACTTC.

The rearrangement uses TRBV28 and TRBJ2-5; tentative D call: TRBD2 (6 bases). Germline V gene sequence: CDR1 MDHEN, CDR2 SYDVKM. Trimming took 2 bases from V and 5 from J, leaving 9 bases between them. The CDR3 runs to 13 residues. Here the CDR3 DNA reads TGTGCCAGCAGTTTAGCTAGCGTTGAGACCCAGTACTTC. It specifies CASSLASVETQYF.

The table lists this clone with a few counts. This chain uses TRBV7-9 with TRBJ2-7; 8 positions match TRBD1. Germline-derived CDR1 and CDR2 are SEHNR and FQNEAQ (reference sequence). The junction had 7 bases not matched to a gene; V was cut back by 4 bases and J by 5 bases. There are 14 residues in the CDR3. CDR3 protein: CASSSRTGPDEQYF. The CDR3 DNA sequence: TGTGCCAGCAGCTCTCGGACAGGGCCAGACGAGCAGTACTTC.

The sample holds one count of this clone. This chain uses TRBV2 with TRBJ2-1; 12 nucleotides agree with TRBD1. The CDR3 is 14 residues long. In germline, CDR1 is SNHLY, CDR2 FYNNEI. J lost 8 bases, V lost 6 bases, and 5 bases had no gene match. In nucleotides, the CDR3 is TGTGCCAGCAGCAGGGACAGGGGGCGGGATGAGCAGTTCTTC. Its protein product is CASSRDRGRDEQFF.

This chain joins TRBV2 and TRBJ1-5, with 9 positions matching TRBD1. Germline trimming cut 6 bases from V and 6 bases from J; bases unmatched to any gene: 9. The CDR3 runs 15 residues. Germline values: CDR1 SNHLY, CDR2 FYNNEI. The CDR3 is CASSAMGQGGQPQHF. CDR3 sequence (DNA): TGTGCCAGCAGCGCCATGGGACAGGGAGGTCAGCCCCAGCATTTT.

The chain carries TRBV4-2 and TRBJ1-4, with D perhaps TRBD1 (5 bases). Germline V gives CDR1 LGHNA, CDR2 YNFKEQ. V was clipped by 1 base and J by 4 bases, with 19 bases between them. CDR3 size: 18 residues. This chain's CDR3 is CASSQAFFGGLGNEKLFF. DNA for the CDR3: TGTGCCAGCAGCCAAGCGTTCTTCGGGGGGTTGGGTAATGAAAAACTGTTTTTT.

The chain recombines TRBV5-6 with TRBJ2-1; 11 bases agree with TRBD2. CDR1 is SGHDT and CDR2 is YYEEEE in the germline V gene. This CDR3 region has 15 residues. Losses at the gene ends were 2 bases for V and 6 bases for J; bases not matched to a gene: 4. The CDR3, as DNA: TGTGCCAGCAGCTTTCCAGGGACTAGCGGCAATGAGCAGTTCTTC. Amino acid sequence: CASSFPGTSGNEQFF.

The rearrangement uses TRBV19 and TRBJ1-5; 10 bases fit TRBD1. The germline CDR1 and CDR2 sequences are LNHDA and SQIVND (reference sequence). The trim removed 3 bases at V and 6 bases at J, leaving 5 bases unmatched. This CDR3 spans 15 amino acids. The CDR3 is CASSMATGGPQPQHF. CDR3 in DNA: TGTGCCAGTAGTATGGCGACAGGGGGCCCTCAGCCCCAGCATTTT.

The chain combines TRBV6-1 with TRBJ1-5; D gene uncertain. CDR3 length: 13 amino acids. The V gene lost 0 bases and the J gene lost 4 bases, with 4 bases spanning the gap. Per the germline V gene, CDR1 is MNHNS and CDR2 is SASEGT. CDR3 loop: CASSEAGNQPQHF. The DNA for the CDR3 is TGTGCCAGCAGTGAAGCGGGGAATCAGCCCCAGCATTTT.

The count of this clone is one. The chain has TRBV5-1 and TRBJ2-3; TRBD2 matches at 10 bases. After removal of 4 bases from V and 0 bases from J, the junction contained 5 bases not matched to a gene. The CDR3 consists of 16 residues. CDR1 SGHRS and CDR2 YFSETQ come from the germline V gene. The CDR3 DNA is TGCGCCAGCAGCATATCACTAGCGGGGAGCACAGATACGCAGTATTTT. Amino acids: CASSISLAGSTDTQYF.

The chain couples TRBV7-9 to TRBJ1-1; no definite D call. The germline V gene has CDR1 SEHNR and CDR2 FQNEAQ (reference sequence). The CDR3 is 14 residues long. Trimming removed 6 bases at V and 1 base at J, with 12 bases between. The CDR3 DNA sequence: TGTGCCAGCAGTTCACCTGGAGGGAACACTGAAGCTTTCTTT. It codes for CASSSPGGNTEAFF.

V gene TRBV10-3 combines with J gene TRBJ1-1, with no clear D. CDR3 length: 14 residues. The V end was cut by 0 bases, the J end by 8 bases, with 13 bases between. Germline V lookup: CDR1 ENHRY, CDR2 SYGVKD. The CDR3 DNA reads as TGTGCCATCAGTGAGTCGACGCGGACGGGAGAAGCTTTCTTT. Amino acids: CAISESTRTGEAFF.

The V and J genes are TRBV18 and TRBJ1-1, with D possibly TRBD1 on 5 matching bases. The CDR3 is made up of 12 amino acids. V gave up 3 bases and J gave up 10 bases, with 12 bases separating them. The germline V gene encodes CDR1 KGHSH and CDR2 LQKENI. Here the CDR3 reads CASSPSRAGAFF. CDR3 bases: TGTGCCAGCTCACCTAGCAGGGCCGGAGCTTTCTTT.

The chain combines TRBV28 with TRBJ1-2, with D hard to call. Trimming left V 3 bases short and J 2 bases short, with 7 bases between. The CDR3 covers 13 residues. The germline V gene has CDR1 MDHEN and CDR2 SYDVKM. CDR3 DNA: TGTGCCAGCAGTTTTTCCAGGAACTATGGCTACACCTTC. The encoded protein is CASSFSRNYGYTF.

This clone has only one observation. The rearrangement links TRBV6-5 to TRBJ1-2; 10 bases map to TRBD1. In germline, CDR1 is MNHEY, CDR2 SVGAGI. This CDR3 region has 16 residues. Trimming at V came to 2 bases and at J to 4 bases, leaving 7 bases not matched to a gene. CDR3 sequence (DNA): TGTGCCAGCAGTTACGACCGGGACAGGGGAGTCTATGGCTACACCTTC. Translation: CASSYDRDRGVYGYTF.

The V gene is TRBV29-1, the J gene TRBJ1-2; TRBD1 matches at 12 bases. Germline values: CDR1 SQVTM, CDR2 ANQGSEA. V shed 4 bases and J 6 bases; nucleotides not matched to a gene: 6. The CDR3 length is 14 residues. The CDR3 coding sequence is TGCAGCGTTGGGACCGGGACAGGGGGCGATGGCTACACCTTC. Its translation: CSVGTGTGGDGYTF.